This record concerns one T cell receptor (beta chain) sequence. TCRdb re-called the RT-PCR reads with MiXCR, one entry per CDR3 protein. The sample has 900,000 to 1,000,000 distinct CDR3 sequences, roughly 17% seen once; the top ten hold roughly 6%. The data originate from a study of patients and donors after allogeneic stem cell transplantation. The germline CDR1 and CDR2 sequences are LNHDA and SQIVND (reference sequence). With 3 bases removed from V and 0 bases from J, the gap between germline ends came to 4 bases. The CDR3 loop spans 13 amino acids. Sequenced sample: blood, either unsorted or a sorted T cell fraction (not recorded which). The clonotype was recovered from a human donor who was either an allogeneic HSCT recipient or a stem cell or donor lymphocyte infusion donor (not recorded which). It is not recorded whose cells these are; they may come from a transplant donor. The J gene is TRBJ2-3, the V gene TRBV19; D remains ambiguous. The CDR3 DNA reads TGTGCCAGTAGTATCCCCAGCACAGATACGCAGTATTTT. Translating it yields CASSIPSTDTQYF. The complete variable domain, with remaining parts taken from reference TRBV19 and TRBJ2-3, reads DGGITQSPKYLFRKEGQNVTLSCEQNLNHDAMYWYRQDPGQGLRLIYYSQIVNDFQKGDIAEGYSVSREKKESFPLTVTSAQKNPTAFYLCASSIPSTDTQYFGPGTRLTVL.